This TCR beta chain was captured in a study of cytomegalovirus exposure and HLA in healthy donors (dated by TCRdb to between 2016 and 2019). Looking at the study overall: In an earlier analysis of approximately 640 of the donors, 276 Gb of sequence data and approximately 100 million unique TCR beta sequences from 180 million or so T cells were reported. Because of strong linkage in the cohort, five DR-DQ haplotypes were treated as single units for association and clustering. The study combined high-throughput TCR immunosequencing, statistical association of individual TCRs with disease status, and machine learning to predict cytomegalovirus infection status. In a later analysis, previously published TCR beta repertoires from about 670 donors were re-analyzed and high-resolution HLA genotyping was added so that TCR occurrence patterns could be studied. The aim of the study was to test whether cataloging public T cell receptors could identify signatures of past pathogen exposure. In addition to the first cohort of 666 subjects, a separate validation cohort of 120 different subjects was used. An early release that covered approximately 600 HLA-typed donors contained approximately 320 gigabases of sequencing data and tens of millions of unique TCR sequences. An earlier analysis of 587 of the donors used high-throughput TCR beta sequencing to judge whether each TCR beta V gene segment behaved as functional or pseudogenic. All discovery cohort repertoires had been generated using a single sequencing platform. Alongside the repertoire data, information on donor age, sex, ethnicity and CMV serostatus was compiled. Among 300 to 450 genotyped donors of the cohort, an average of approximately 240,000 unique TCR beta nucleotide sequences were sequenced per donor, around 18% of them non-productive. The study used immunosequencing to profile the T cell repertoires of 670 or so subjects and linked those repertoires to cytomegalovirus serostatus. HLA typing included class I and class II loci at four-digit resolution. A later genetic analysis used genome-wide SNP genotypes for about 55% of the 666 donors, treating that subset as a discovery cohort. The number of donors typed differed by locus, with about 629-630 for A, B, C, DRB1 and DQB1, approximately 500 for DQA1, some 570 for DPA1, and around 430 for DPB1. Of the roughly 410 genotyped donors, approximately 81% were placed in the genetic ancestry cluster associated with self-reported Caucasian donors. Rather than drawing on any new phenotypic data, the later analysis identified candidate immune exposures from TCR beta sequences and the way those sequences occurred across donors.

Points on this clone: What this receptor recognizes is not known. The sample holds no much larger clone one base away, and base qualities are not on file.

In total, fewer than 750 healthy bone marrow donors made up the cohort. At the time of sampling, every cohort member was nominally healthy, though immune exposures that went unrecorded were likely present. The donor was CMV seropositive and was included in the group of 289 seropositive cohort members. A peripheral blood sample was provided by each donor, and peripheral blood mononuclear cells were used for TCR beta sequencing. The Qiagen DNeasy Blood Extraction Kit was used to extract genomic DNA from the blood cell samples. Findings and caveats that apply to the study as a whole: A group of highly shared sequence variants was considered likely to be a technical artifact of the sequencing pipeline. Some IMGT-functional V segments, including TRBV6-2 and TRBV6-3, could not be distinguished by the 87-base-pair reads and were therefore excluded. Several of the top co-occurrence clusters appeared to be linked to parvovirus B19, influenza, CMV and Epstein-Barr virus, according to a later analysis. In an earlier analysis of 587 of the donors, most TCR beta V segments appeared in productive rearrangements about 90% or about 30% of the time, broadly matching IMGT annotations. Some 16 rarely observed V segments, including chromosome 9 orphons, were excluded from the earlier analysis of approximately 500 of the donors because counts were too low. Most CMV-associated TCR beta chains appeared to be HLA-restricted in a later analysis, and the HLA associations seemed to be driven largely by CMV exposure. It was suggested by the authors that the approach could potentially be generalized to other disease states and immunological phenotypes. Across donors, most TCR sequences were observed very rarely, whereas some public TCRs were present in many individuals. Sequencing depth was assumed to be roughly uniform across donors in the presence/absence analyses, though that assumption may not hold. In a later genetic analysis, a missense DCLRE1C variant was associated with V-gene and J-gene trimming of TCR beta chains, and the association was replicated in an independent cohort. The cohort was sequenced for TCR beta chains only, and without alpha or paired-chain data the features that could be detected were limited. In a later analysis, HLA-associated TCR beta chains were found to be more clonally expanded and to have lower generation probabilities than equally common non-associated chains. Because some donors lacked HLA typing at each locus, the association tests relied only on the typed subset. The study gave a list of under 200 TCR beta chains associated with cytomegalovirus. Correlated functional status among segregating V segments might be attributable to linkage disequilibrium, but an unknown experimental factor could not be ruled out. In a later analysis, some 18,000 TCR beta sequences were associated with specific HLA alleles at a false discovery rate of 0.05. According to a later genetic analysis, donors in an Asian-associated ancestry cluster had fewer N-insertions in productive TCRs than the roughly 670-donor mean. A few of the identified cytomegalovirus-associated TCR beta chains were confirmed in vitro to be specific for cytomegalovirus antigens. In a later analysis, the rate of TCR association differed among HLA loci, with DRB1 alleles having the most associated TCRs and HLA-C alleles having the fewest. A further reported finding was that TCR beta sequences accurately predicted the HLA-A and HLA-B alleles for most subjects in the first cohort. The classifier was reported to diagnose cytomegalovirus status with high specificity and sensitivity in both the original cohort and the validation cohort. CMV serostatus was the only immune exposure information available for the cohort. Strong co-occurrence of HLA alleles, especially DR and DQ, made assigning TCR associations to individual alleles difficult.

CDR1 and CDR2, per the germline V gene, are SGHRS and YFSETQ. The V end gives up 4 bases and the J end 10 bases, leaving 2 bases in the junction not matched to a gene. The CDR3 runs 11 residues from the cysteine to the phenylalanine. The only DNA kept is the CDR3, 33 bases in frame from the first base. The library relied on the immunoSEQ multiplex PCR assay. For the multiplex PCR, a mixture combining 60 forward primers for TCR Vbeta segments and 13 reverse primers for TCR Jbeta segments was used. Amplification of the CDR3 region of rearranged TCR beta genes was performed with a multiplex PCR assay on genomic DNA. Amplified TCR beta libraries were sequenced as 87-base-pair reads on the Illumina HiSeq System. In the original analysis: Across the 670 or so repertoires, a later analysis counted around 80 million unique TCR beta chains, roughly 11 million of which were shared by at least two donors. Raw reads were error-corrected and collapsed into unique sequences with a nearest-neighbor algorithm that merged closely related sequences to remove PCR and sequencing errors. CDR3 sequences were aligned to IMGT reference sequences to assign V, D and J gene segments. For a sequence to be retained, a match of at least six nucleotides to both a V gene segment and a J gene segment was required. A rearrangement counted as productive if the CDR3 had no stop codons and remained in frame with V and J, and every other rearrangement counted as non-productive. CDR3 was defined according to IMGT convention as the region running from the second conserved V-encoded cysteine to the conserved J-encoded phenylalanine. In an earlier analysis of just under 600 of the donors, sequences lacking an unambiguous match to a single V gene segment were excluded. An earlier analysis of almost 600 of the donors classified V segments as functional when productive rearrangements were above 56.7% and as segregating when the standard deviation between donors was above 5%. A statistical classification framework was built for diagnosing cytomegalovirus status from the catalog of TCR beta chain sequences. In a later analysis, V and J genes were assigned by comparing TCR nucleotide sequences against IMGT/GENE-DB human TR gene sequences. In a later analysis, CDR3 sequences and most-parsimonious VDJ recombination scenarios were assigned using the TCRdist pipeline. A later analysis defined each TCR beta chain by its CDR3 amino acid sequence plus V-gene family, and excluded reads lacking a unique V-gene family. A later analysis removed 500 to 650 highly shared, low-generation-probability nucleotide sequences to deal with suspected cross-contamination and a sequencing artifact. In a later analysis, a clonal expansion index for each public chain was calculated from normalized within-repertoire ranks of inferred template counts. A later analysis computed generation probabilities with a VDJ recombination model fitted to out-of-frame rearrangements, and checked the results against IGoR. In a later analysis, hypergeometric tests were used to score TCR-TCR, TCR-HLA and TCR-CMV co-occurrence, with a repertoire-size bias correction applied to TCR pairs. To estimate false discovery rates, a later analysis permuted the HLA or CMV assignments 20 times. A later analysis grouped co-occurring TCRs with DBSCAN, adding TCRdist sequence similarity when clustering within HLA-allele-positive subsets. Repertoires with fewer than 30,000 or more than 120,000 public chains, plus five repertoires with anomalous nucleotide sharing, were excluded from co-occurrence clustering. Drawn from immuneACCESS, this table holds only the in-frame rearrangements with V and J called that TCRdb kept. Clones are partly lost; checked studies trace under half to an unresolved V gene and leave the rest unexplained. The DNA gave D and trimming, while V, J and clone size come from that table. The sample profile shows roughly 60,000 clones; around three quarters of them were found once. The top ten clones comprise 2.5% to 4% of the sample.

This receptor was taken from a woman aged 35 to 49 in good health and CMV-seropositive. In this chain, TRBV5-1 is recombined with TRBJ1-1, and 9 junctional nucleotides match TRBD1. The specimen was PBMCs. The nucleotide sequence is given as TGCGCCAGCAGCCAGGGACAGGGAGCTTTCTTT. Its translation is CASSQGQGAFF.